In its sample, the clone carrying this T cell receptor beta chain was seen many times. This entry is derived from a study of neurological immune-mediated disorders. CDR1 is SGHRS, CDR2 YFSETQ, per germline. The CDR3 runs to 15 residues. V lost 0 bases to trimming and J lost 6 bases, with 14 bases between them. TCRdb analysed the 5' RACE reads with MiXCR anew, one entry per CDR3 protein. The top ten hold roughly 1.1% of the sample, which has some 86,000 distinct CDR3 sequences, 2% to 3% seen once. The sequence derives from a woman between 25 and 40 years old with multiple sclerosis. What was sequenced was PBMCs. The V call is TRBV5-1, the J call TRBJ2-3, with D possibly called TRBD1 or TRBD2 (5 bases each). This CDR3 reads CASSLGSGRTDTQYF. CDR3 coding DNA: TGCGCCAGCAGCTTGGGTTCGGGACGGACGGATACGCAGTATTTT. Full variable domain (rest looked up from reference TRBV5-1 and TRBJ2-3): KAGVTQTPRYLIKTRGQQVTLSCSPISGHRSVSWYQQTPGQGLQFLFEYFSETQRNKGNFPGRFSGRQFSNSRSEMNVSTLELGDSALYLCASSLGSGRTDTQYFGPGTRLTVL.